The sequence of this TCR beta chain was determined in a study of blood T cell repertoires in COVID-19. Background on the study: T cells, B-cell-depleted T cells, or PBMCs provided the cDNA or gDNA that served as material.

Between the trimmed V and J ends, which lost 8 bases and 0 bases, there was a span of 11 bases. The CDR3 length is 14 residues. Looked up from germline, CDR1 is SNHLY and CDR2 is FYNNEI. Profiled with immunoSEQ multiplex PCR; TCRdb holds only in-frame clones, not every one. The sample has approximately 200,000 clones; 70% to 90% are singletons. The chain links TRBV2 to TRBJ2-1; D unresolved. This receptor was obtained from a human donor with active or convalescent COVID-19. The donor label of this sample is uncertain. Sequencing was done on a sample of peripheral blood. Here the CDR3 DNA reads TGTGCCAGCTCCCGCGGTAGCTCCTACAATGAGCAGTTCTTC. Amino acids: CASSRGSSYNEQFF.